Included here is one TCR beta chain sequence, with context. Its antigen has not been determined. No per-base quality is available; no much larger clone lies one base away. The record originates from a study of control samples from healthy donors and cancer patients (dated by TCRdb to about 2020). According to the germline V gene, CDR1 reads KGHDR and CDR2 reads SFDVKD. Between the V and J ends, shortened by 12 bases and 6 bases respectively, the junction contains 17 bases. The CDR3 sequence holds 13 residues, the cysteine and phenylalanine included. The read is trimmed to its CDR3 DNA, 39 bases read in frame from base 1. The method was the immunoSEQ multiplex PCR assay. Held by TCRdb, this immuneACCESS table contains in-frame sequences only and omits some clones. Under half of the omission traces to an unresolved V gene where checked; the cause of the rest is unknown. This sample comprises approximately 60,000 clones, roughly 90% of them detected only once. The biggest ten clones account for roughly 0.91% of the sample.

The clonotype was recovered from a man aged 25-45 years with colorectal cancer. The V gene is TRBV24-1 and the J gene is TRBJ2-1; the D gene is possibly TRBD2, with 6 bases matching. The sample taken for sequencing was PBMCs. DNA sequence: TGTGCCGTTGGGGGACGGGGGATCAATGAGCAGTTCTTC. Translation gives CAVGGRGINEQFF.